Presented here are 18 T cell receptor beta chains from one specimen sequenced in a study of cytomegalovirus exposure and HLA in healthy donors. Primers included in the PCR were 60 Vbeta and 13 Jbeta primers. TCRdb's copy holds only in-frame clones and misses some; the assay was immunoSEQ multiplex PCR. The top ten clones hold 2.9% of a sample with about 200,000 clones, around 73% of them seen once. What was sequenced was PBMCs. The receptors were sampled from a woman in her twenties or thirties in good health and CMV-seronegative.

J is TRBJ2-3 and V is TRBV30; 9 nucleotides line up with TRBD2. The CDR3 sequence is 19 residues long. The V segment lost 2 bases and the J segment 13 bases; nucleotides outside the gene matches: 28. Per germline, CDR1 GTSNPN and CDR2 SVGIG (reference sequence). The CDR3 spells CAWSWRELVFPRVAGEEYF. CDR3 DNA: TGTGCCTGGAGTTGGAGGGAGCTAGTTTTCCCAAGAGTAGCGGGAGAAGAGTATTTT.

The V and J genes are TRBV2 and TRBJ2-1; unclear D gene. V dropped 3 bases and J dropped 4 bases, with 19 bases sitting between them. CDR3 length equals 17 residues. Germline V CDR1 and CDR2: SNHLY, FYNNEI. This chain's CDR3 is CASSDNLVVGRYNEQFF. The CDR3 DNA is TGTGCCAGCAGTGATAATTTGGTGGTCGGTCGATACAATGAGCAGTTCTTC. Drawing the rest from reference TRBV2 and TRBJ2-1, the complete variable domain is EPEVTQTPSHQVTQMGQEVILRCVPISNHLYFYWYRQILGQKVEFLVSFYNNEISEKSEIFDDQFSVERPDGSNFTLKIRSTKLEDSAMYFCASSDNLVVGRYNEQFFGPGTRLTVL.

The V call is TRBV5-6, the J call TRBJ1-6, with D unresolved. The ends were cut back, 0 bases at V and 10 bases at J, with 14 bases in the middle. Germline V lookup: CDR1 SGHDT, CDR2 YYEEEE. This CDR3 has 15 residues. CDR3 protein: CASSLVYKEVSPLHF. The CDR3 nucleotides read TGTGCCAGCAGCTTGGTTTACAAGGAGGTGTCACCCCTCCACTTT.

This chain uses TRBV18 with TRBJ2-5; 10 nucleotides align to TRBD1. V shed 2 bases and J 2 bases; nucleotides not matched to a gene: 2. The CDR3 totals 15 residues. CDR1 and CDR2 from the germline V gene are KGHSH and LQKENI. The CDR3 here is CASSPGQGGQETQYF. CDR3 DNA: TGTGCCAGCTCACCAGGACAGGGGGGTCAAGAGACCCAGTACTTC.

The CDR3 protein is CASSLSGVPGELFF. The DNA for the CDR3 is TGTGCCAGCAGCTTATCAGGGGTTCCCGGGGAGCTGTTTTTT. This sequence joins TRBV13 and TRBJ2-2; a possible D gene is TRBD1 (6 bases). The CDR3 runs 14 residues. CDR1 is PRHDT and CDR2 is FYEKMQ in the germline V gene (reference sequence). V lost 2 bases to trimming and J lost 6 bases, with 10 bases between them.

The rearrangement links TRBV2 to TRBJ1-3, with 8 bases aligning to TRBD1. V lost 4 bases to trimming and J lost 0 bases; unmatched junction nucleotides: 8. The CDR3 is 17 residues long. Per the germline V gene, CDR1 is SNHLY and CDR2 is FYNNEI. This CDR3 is CASSGKDRVLSGNTIYF. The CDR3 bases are TGTGCCAGCAGTGGGAAGGACAGGGTACTCTCTGGAAACACCATATATTTT.

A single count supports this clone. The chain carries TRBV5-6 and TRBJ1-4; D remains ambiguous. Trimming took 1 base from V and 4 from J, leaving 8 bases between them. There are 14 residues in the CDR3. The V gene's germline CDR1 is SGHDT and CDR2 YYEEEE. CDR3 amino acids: CASSLLLHNEKLFF. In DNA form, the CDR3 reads TGTGCCAGCAGCTTGTTACTTCATAATGAAAAACTGTTTTTT.

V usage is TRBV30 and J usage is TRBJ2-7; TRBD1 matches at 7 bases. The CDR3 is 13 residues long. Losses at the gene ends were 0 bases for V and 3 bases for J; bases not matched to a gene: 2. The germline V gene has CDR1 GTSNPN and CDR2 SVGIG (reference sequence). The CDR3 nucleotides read TGTGCCTGGAGTGTACGGGACAGCTACGAGCAGTACTTC. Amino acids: CAWSVRDSYEQYF.

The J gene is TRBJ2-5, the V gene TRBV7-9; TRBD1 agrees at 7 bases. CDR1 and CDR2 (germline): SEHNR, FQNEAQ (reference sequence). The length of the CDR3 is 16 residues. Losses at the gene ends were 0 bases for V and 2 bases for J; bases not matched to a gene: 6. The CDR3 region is CASSLARQGRQETQYF. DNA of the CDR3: TGTGCCAGCAGCTTAGCGAGACAGGGCCGACAAGAGACCCAGTACTTC.

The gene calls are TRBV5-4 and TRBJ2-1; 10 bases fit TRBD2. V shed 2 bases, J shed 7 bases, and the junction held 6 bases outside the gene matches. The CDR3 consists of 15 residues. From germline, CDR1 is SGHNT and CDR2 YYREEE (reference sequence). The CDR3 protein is CASSLMSGGGNEQFF. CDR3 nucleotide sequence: TGTGCCAGCAGCTTAATGAGCGGGGGGGGGAATGAGCAGTTCTTC. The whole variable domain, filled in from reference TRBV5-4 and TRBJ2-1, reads ETGVTQSPTHLIKTRGQQVTLRCSSQSGHNTVSWYQQALGQGPQFIFQYYREEENGRGNFPPRFSGLQFPNYSSELNVNALELDDSALYLCASSLMSGGGNEQFFGPGTRLTVL.

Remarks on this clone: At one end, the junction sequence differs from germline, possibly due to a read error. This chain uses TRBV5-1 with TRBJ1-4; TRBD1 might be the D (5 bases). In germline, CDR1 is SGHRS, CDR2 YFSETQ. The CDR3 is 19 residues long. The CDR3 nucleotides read TGCGCTAGCAGGGCGGAGGGACCGGGCTCCCCCCGGTCCCATGAAAAACTGTTTTTT. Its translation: CASRAEGPGSPRSHEKLFF.

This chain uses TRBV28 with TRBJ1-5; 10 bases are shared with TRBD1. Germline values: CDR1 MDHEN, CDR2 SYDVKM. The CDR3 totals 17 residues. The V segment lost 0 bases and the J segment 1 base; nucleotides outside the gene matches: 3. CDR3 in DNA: TGTGCCAGCAGTTTATGGGGGGGACAGGGGAGCAATCAGCCCCAGCATTTT. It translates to CASSLWGGQGSNQPQHF.

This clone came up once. The CDR3, as DNA: TGTGCCAGCAGTAAAGCGGGGGAACCCTACGAGCAGTACTTC. It codes for CASSKAGEPYEQYF. V is TRBV13 and J is TRBJ2-7; 8 bases align to TRBD2. Germline V gene sequence: CDR1 PRHDT, CDR2 FYEKMQ (reference sequence). Trimming cost V 6 bases and J 2 bases; bases outside gene matches: 6. CDR3 length: 14 residues.

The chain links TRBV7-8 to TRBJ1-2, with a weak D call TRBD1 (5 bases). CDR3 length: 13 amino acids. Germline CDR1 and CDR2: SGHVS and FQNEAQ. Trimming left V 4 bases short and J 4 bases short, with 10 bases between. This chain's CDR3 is CASSWGLTYGYTF. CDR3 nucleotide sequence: TGTGCCAGCAGCTGGGGCTTAACCTATGGCTACACCTTC.

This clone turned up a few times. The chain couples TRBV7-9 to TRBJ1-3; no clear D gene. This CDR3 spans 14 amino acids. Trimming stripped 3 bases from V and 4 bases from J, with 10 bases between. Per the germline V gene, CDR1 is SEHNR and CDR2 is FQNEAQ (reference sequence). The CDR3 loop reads CASSLFLYGNTIYF. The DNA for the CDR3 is TGTGCCAGCAGCTTGTTTCTATACGGAAACACCATATATTTT.

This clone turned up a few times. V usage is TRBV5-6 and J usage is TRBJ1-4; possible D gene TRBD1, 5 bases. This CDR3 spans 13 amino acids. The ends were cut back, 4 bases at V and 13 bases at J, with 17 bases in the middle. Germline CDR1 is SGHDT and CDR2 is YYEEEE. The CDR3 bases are TGTGCCAGCAGCCCGGCACAGGCGGCTAGACTGTTTTTT. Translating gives CASSPAQAARLFF.

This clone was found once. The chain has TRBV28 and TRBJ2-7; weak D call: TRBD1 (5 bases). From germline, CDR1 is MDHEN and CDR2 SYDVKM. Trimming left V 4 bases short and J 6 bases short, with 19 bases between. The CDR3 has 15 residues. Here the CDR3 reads CASSSGHFMYGEQYF. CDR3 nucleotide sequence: TGTGCCAGCAGTTCCGGACACTTCATGTATGGCGAGCAGTACTTC.

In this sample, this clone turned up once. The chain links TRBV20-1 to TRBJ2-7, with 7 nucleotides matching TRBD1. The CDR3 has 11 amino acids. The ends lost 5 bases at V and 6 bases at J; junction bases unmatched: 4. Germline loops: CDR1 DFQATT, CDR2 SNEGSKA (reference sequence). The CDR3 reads CSAETGSEQYF. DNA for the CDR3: TGCAGTGCTGAGACAGGGTCCGAGCAGTACTTC.